This TCR beta chain is from a study of identical twins. This clonotype was observed a few times. After removal of 7 bases from V and 3 bases from J, the junction contained 6 bases not matched to a gene. This CDR3 spans 16 amino acids. MiXCR, applied by TCRdb to the 5' RACE reads, yields one record per CDR3 protein. There are hundreds of thousands of distinct CDR3 sequences in the sample; about 20% occur only once, and less than 15% lies in the top ten. The sample was also reused in another study, on T cells expressing NK-cell markers. As reported in that work: TCR beta repertoires came from sorted CD3+CD56+NKG2C+, CD3+CD56+NKG2C- and CD3+CD56-NKG2C+ T cells. Researchers report these clonotypes also headed the CD3+CD56-NKG2C+ fraction in a handful of donors.

Source material: PBMCs. The rearrangement uses TRBV12-3 or TRBV12-4 and TRBJ2-1; 13 bases are shared with TRBD2. This sequence originates from a woman younger than 30 in good health. The CDR3: CASTKGLAGFYNEQFF. The CDR3 DNA is TGTGCCAGCACCAAGGGACTAGCGGGGTTCTACAATGAGCAGTTCTTC.